This record covers a single T cell receptor beta chain. Its cognate antigen is unknown. V was pared by 1 base and J by 4 bases, with 14 bases between. The CDR3 has 15 residues. Germline V gene sequence: CDR1 SGHRS, CDR2 YFSETQ. TCRdb keeps only in-frame clones here, not all; method: immunoSEQ multiplex PCR. The data show approximately 57,000 clones, roughly nine tenths seen once. This record belongs to a study of identifying expanded T cells in peripheral blood. No infections or other immune events were documented during collection. Points from the study as a whole: Two-week clone count variance significantly increased as total template count grew. Differentially abundant clones: around 1.2 between replicates, approximately 16 at around 15 days, around 20 at four.

The clonotype originates from a person aged 18 to 75 in good health. Material for sequencing was blood. This chain links TRBV5-1 with TRBJ1-2; no clear D. The CDR3 here is CASSLNGHGGYGYTF. Here the CDR3 DNA reads TGCGCCAGCAGCTTGAACGGTCATGGTGGCTATGGCTACACCTTC.